The present entry profiles one T cell receptor (beta chain) with its context. Antigen: not known. The data originate from a study of T cells after yellow fever vaccination. Germline-derived CDR1 and CDR2 are SGHAT and FQNNGV. The CDR3 covers 14 residues. Trimming pared 3 bases from V and 6 bases from J, leaving 9 bases between. TCRdb used MiXCR to reprocess the 5' RACE reads, holding one entry per CDR3 protein. The data contain about 300,000 distinct CDR3 sequences, around 8.6% of them singletons. Study-level points and caveats: There was a possibility that FACS-sorted repertoires contained abundant clonotypes contaminating from the bulk population.

The gene calls are TRBV11-2 and TRBJ1-6; D remains unclear. The sequenced sample was CD4+ T cells sorted from PBMCs, obtained 5 days after the yellow fever booster vaccination. This receptor was taken from a man aged 18 to 30 who received the YFV17D yellow fever vaccine. CDR3 bases: TGTGCCAGCAGCTTCCCGGCCCCTAATTCACCCCTCCACTTT. It translates to CASSFPAPNSPLHF.